This T cell receptor (beta chain) was retrieved from a study of shared clonotypes between healthy human individuals. Study results and limitations: Genetic and exposure-history diversity was limited by the few donors. At large depth, rarefaction still showed sorted-subset sequencing to be incomplete.

Details on this clone: Its antigen is not identified.

The V and J ends lost 8 bases and 2 bases, in that order; junction bases with no gene match: 5. The CDR3 totals 15 residues. Germline loops: CDR1 SGHNT, CDR2 YENEEA. A deep-level run was used for the assay. Original handling: Junction-only immunoSEQ sequences carried no quality scores, so filtering differed. Sequenced by immunoSEQ multiplex PCR; TCRdb stores in-frame clones only, minus some. The V and J calls and clone size come from that table; D and trimming were worked out from the DNA. The table shows 1.6 million or so clones, with 98% to 99% occurring only once. The V call is TRBV11-3, the J call TRBJ2-1, with 11 bases fitting TRBD2. Sequenced: naive CD4+ T cells sorted from blood. Indicated subset: CD45RA+ positively selected. The clonotype originates from a man aged 25-45 years in good health. Here the CDR3 reads CASGTSGAAYNEQFF. CDR3 nucleotides: TGTGCCAGCGGGACTAGCGGCGCGGCCTACAATGAGCAGTTCTTC.